The 29 T cell receptor beta chains in this list originate from one sample, sequenced in a study of PD-L1 blockade in urothelial cancer. The method was immunoSEQ multiplex PCR; TCRdb's version includes in-frame clones alone and lacks a portion of them. The table lists 80,000 to 95,000 clones, less than 90% of them singletons, with over 7.5% in the top ten. The time point denotes: peripheral blood 6 weeks after treatment start. This specimen consisted of PBMCs, obtained around atezolizumab (anti-PD-L1) treatment. The receptors come from a man between 65 and 79 years old with urothelial cancer.

This rearrangement joins TRBV9 to TRBJ2-7; the match to TRBD1 covers 9 bases. Germline V lookup: CDR1 SGDLS, CDR2 YYNGEE. The CDR3 covers 14 residues. The J segment lost 3 bases and the V segment lost 4 bases, leaving 5 bases of the junction unmatched. For the CDR3, the DNA is TGTGCCAGCAGCCCCTCGACAGGGGGCTACGAGCAGTACTTC. It is translated as CASSPSTGGYEQYF.

The V and J genes are TRBV7-9 and TRBJ2-2; D uncertain. CDR3 length equals 16 residues. In germline, CDR1 is SEHNR, CDR2 FQNEAQ (reference sequence). V dropped 6 bases and J dropped 4 bases, with 18 bases sitting between them. The CDR3 region has the DNA TGTGCCAGCAGTCAGTTGGGCAGAACGAGCACCGGGGAGCTGTTTTTT. Protein: CASSQLGRTSTGELFF.

The chain joins TRBV7-9 to TRBJ2-3, with 13 bases aligning to TRBD2. This CDR3 has 16 amino acids. The junction had 9 bases not matched to a gene; V was cut back by 5 bases and J by 7 bases. CDR1 is SEHNR and CDR2 is FQNEAQ in the germline V gene (reference sequence). The CDR3 DNA reads as TGTGCCAGCAGCCCTACTAGCGGGGGGGCCAGAAATACGCAGTATTTT. As protein: CASSPTSGGARNTQYF.

The chain has TRBV5-1 and TRBJ2-1, with 9 bases that match TRBD2. V was pared by 1 base and J by 5 bases, with 4 bases of the junction left unmatched. CDR1 and CDR2 from the germline V gene are SGHRS and YFSETQ. The CDR3 length is 15 residues. Here the CDR3 DNA reads TGCGCCAGCAGCTTGTCGGTAGCGGGGGACAATGAGCAGTTCTTC. This sequence encodes CASSLSVAGDNEQFF.

This chain uses TRBV7-9 with TRBJ2-7; a possible D gene is TRBD1 (6 bases). V dropped 3 bases and J dropped 3 bases, with 18 bases sitting between them. CDR3 length: 16 amino acids. Germline V CDR1 and CDR2: SEHNR, FQNEAQ (reference sequence). The CDR3 nucleotides are TGTGCCAGCAGCTTGGGGGACAAACCCCCTCGCTACGAGCAGTACTTC. The encoded protein is CASSLGDKPPRYEQYF.

In its sample, this clone was seen once. V usage is TRBV5-8 and J usage is TRBJ2-3, with 7 bases lining up with TRBD2. The CDR3 loop spans 15 amino acids. Germline V CDR1 and CDR2: SGHTS, YDEGEE. V lost 0 bases and J lost 2; bases outside the gene matches: 3. CDR3 amino acids: CASSLGLADTDTQYF. For the CDR3, the DNA is TGTGCCAGCAGCTTGGGGCTAGCGGACACAGATACGCAGTATTTT.

V usage is TRBV7-9 and J usage is TRBJ2-7, with D possibly matching TRBD2 (7 bases). Germline CDR1 reads SEHNR; CDR2 reads FQNEAQ (reference sequence). The CDR3 length is 14 residues. The ends were cut back, 5 bases at V and 6 bases at J, with 17 bases in the middle. The CDR3 nucleotides are TGTGCCAGCAGCCGGAGGGGGGGGCTCTTCGAGCAGTACTTC. Its protein product is CASSRRGGLFEQYF. Looking up the rest from reference TRBV7-9 and TRBJ2-7 gives the full variable domain: DTGVSQNPRHKITKRGQNVTFRCDPISEHNRLYWYRQTLGQGPEFLTYFQNEAQLEKSRLLSDRFSAERPKGSFSTLEIQRTEQGDSAMYLCASSRRGGLFEQYFGPGTRLTVT.

A single count supports this clone. An end of the junction differs from the germline gene, which may be a read error. The J gene is TRBJ2-3, the V gene TRBV18, with 9 bases that match TRBD2. Germline lookup yields CDR1 KGHSH and CDR2 LQKENI. The CDR3 consists of 17 residues. Written as DNA, the CDR3 is TGTGCCAGCTCTCCACGAATTATAGCGGGGGGCACAGATACGCAGTATTTT. The encoded protein is CASSPRIIAGGTDTQYF. Together with reference TRBV18 and TRBJ2-3, the CDR3 gives the full variable domain: NAGVMQNPRHLVRRRGQEARLRCSPMKGHSHVYWYRQLPEEGLKFMVYLQKENIIDESGMPKERFSAEFPKEGPSILRIQQVVRGDSAAYFCASSPRIIAGGTDTQYFGPGTRLTVL.

This rearrangement joins TRBV18 to TRBJ2-1; D perhaps matches TRBD2 (5 bases). The CDR3 covers 12 residues. Per germline, CDR1 KGHSH and CDR2 LQKENI. The germline V and J ends were trimmed by 4 bases and 10 bases, with 11 bases remaining between them. As DNA, the CDR3 is TGTGCCAGCTCACTCAGACTAAACGAGCAGTTCTTC. This encodes CASSLRLNEQFF.

This chain links TRBV7-9 with TRBJ2-1, with TRBD2 matching over 8 bases. Unmatched junction bases numbered 2, after V lost 7 bases and J lost 0 bases. The CDR3 spans 14 residues. Germline lookup yields CDR1 SEHNR and CDR2 FQNEAQ (reference sequence). In nucleotides, the CDR3 is TGTGCCAGCACGGCGGGGGGCTCCTACAATGAGCAGTTCTTC. It yields the protein CASTAGGSYNEQFF.

This clone was counted a few times. V usage is TRBV7-2 and J usage is TRBJ1-4; maybe TRBD1 (6 bases). This CDR3 is 15 amino acids long. Trimming left V 4 bases short and J 6 bases short, with 15 bases between. Germline-derived CDR1 and CDR2 are SGHTA and FQGNSA. The CDR3 loop is CASSSMGASYEKLFF. The CDR3 DNA follows: TGTGCCAGCAGCTCAATGGGGGCGAGTTATGAAAAACTGTTTTTT. Combining the CDR3 with reference TRBV7-2 and TRBJ1-4 gives the whole variable domain GAGVSQSPSNKVTEKGKDVELRCDPISGHTALYWYRQSLGQGLEFLIYFQGNSAPDKSGLPSDRFSAERTGGSVSTLTIQRTQQEDSAVYLCASSSMGASYEKLFFGSGTQLSVL.

The V gene is TRBV7-8, the J gene TRBJ2-7, with D possibly being TRBD2 (5 bases). Per germline, CDR1 SGHVS and CDR2 FQNEAQ. CDR3 length equals 15 residues. V gave up 3 bases and J gave up 5 bases, with 17 bases separating them. CDR3: CASSFPSGDLDEQYF. As DNA, the CDR3 is TGTGCCAGCAGCTTTCCCAGCGGCGACTTGGACGAGCAGTACTTC. Full variable domain (rest looked up from reference TRBV7-8 and TRBJ2-7): GAGVSQSPRYKVAKRGQDVALRCDPISGHVSLFWYQQALGQGPEFLTYFQNEAQLDKSGLPSDRFFAERPEGSVSTLKIQRTQQEDSAVYLCASSFPSGDLDEQYFGPGTRLTVT.

The rearrangement uses TRBV16 and TRBJ1-1; D is unclear. Trimming pared 4 bases from V and 5 bases from J, leaving 11 bases between. Per the germline V gene, CDR1 is KGHSY and CDR2 is FQNENV. The CDR3 extends over 13 amino acids. CDR3 nucleotides: TGTGCCAGCAGCCCGCTTCGGGAAACTGAAGCTTTCTTT. It encodes CASSPLRETEAFF.

This clone has just a few counts. The rearrangement links TRBV6-1 to TRBJ1-2; D uncertain. Between the trimmed V and J ends, which lost 3 bases and 5 bases, there was a span of 13 bases. CDR1 MNHNS and CDR2 SASEGT come from the germline V gene. This CDR3 comprises 14 residues. The CDR3 nucleotides are TGTGCCAGCAGTGAGGATTGGACTGGTTATGGCTACACCTTC. Translated, it gives CASSEDWTGYGYTF.

This clone has a handful of counts. The J gene is TRBJ2-2, the V gene TRBV5-4; tentatively, D is TRBD2 (7 bases). The germline CDR1 and CDR2 sequences are SGHNT and YYREEE (reference sequence). The germline V and J ends were trimmed by 1 base and 7 bases, with 14 bases remaining between them. This CDR3 comprises 15 residues. CDR3 sequence reads: CASSLSGGDVGELFF. The DNA of the CDR3 is TGTGCCAGCAGCTTGTCGGGGGGCGATGTCGGGGAGCTGTTTTTT.

In nucleotides, the CDR3 is TGTGCCAGCAGCTTAGGGAGGGTAACGAACACCGGGGAGCTGTTTTTT. Its translation: CASSLGRVTNTGELFF. The chain has TRBV11-3 and TRBJ2-2; D might be TRBD2 (6 bases). CDR1 is SGHNT and CDR2 is YENEEA in the germline V gene. V was shortened by 1 base and J by 0 bases, with 9 bases between the two germline ends. The length of the CDR3 is 16 residues.

This clone was seen only a few times. J is TRBJ1-1 and V is TRBV19, with 10 bases aligning to TRBD1. Germline CDR1 reads LNHDA; CDR2 reads SQIVND (reference sequence). The CDR3 covers 16 residues. V dropped 6 bases and J dropped 1; count of bases not matched to a gene: 8. For the CDR3, the DNA is TGTGCCAGTAGCCATGGACAGGGGGAGGCGAACACTGAAGCTTTCTTT. Its protein is CASSHGQGEANTEAFF.

This sequence joins TRBV2 and TRBJ2-5, with D uncertain. The germline V gene encodes CDR1 SNHLY and CDR2 FYNNEI. This CDR3 spans 12 amino acids. With 3 bases removed from V and 7 bases from J, the gap between germline ends came to 9 bases. The CDR3 here is CASSDPRGTQYF. CDR3 in DNA: TGTGCCAGCAGTGACCCCAGAGGGACCCAGTACTTC.

The V and J genes are TRBV30 and TRBJ1-6; D gene uncertain. V gave up 2 bases and J gave up 10 bases, with 15 bases separating them. The CDR3 spans 14 residues. CDR1 is GTSNPN, CDR2 SVGIG, per germline (reference sequence). CDR3 nucleotides: TGTGCCTGGAGTCGCCAGGTAGGAGGCTCACCCCTCCACTTT. Translated, it gives CAWSRQVGGSPLHF.

The chain uses TRBV5-1 and TRBJ2-1, with D possibly matching TRBD2 (6 bases). This CDR3 comprises 15 residues. The V gene lost 2 bases and the J gene lost 7 bases, with 16 bases spanning the gap. Germline V gives CDR1 SGHRS, CDR2 YFSETQ. CDR3 coding DNA: TGCGCCAGCAGCTTACGACTCGGCGGGACTAATGAGCAGTTCTTC. It specifies CASSLRLGGTNEQFF.

The V call is TRBV6-1, the J call TRBJ2-1; 11 bases align to TRBD2. The germline V gene has CDR1 MNHNS and CDR2 SASEGT. Losses at the gene ends were 2 bases for V and 6 bases for J; bases not matched to a gene: 6. The CDR3 consists of 16 residues. Written as DNA, the CDR3 is TGTGCCAGCAGTGAAATGGGTAGCGGGGGGGCCAATGAGCAGTTCTTC. Encoded protein: CASSEMGSGGANEQFF.

The chain carries TRBV5-4 and TRBJ2-2, with 9 bases fitting TRBD1. Germline values: CDR1 SGHNT, CDR2 YYREEE (reference sequence). The CDR3 contains 16 residues. Losses at the gene ends were 4 bases for V and 2 bases for J; bases not matched to a gene: 6. In DNA, the CDR3 is TGTGCCAGCAGCGGGGGACAGGGTAGAAACACCGGGGAGCTGTTTTTT. It codes for CASSGGQGRNTGELFF.

The chain couples TRBV7-9 to TRBJ2-5; 9 bases are shared with TRBD2. The CDR3 runs to 12 residues. The germline gives CDR1 SEHNR, CDR2 FQNEAQ (reference sequence). V lost 8 bases and J lost 6; bases outside the gene matches: 4. The CDR3 here is CASGTSSKTQYF. In DNA form, the CDR3 reads TGTGCCAGCGGGACTAGCTCCAAGACCCAGTACTTC. Filled out from reference TRBV7-9 and TRBJ2-5, the complete variable domain reads DTGVSQNPRHKITKRGQNVTFRCDPISEHNRLYWYRQTLGQGPEFLTYFQNEAQLEKSRLLSDRFSAERPKGSFSTLEIQRTEQGDSAMYLCASGTSSKTQYFGPGTRLLVL.

CDR3 amino acids: CASSPDVPGQGDYGYTF. The CDR3 region has the DNA TGTGCCAGCTCACCCGACGTCCCGGGACAGGGGGACTATGGCTACACCTTC. The chain has TRBV18 and TRBJ1-2; TRBD1 matches at 11 bases. Germline V gene lookup returns CDR1 KGHSH and CDR2 LQKENI. The ends lost 3 bases at V and 3 bases at J; junction bases unmatched: 9. CDR3 size: 17 residues.

This chain links TRBV10-2 with TRBJ1-1; D is perhaps TRBD1 (5 bases). Germline lookup yields CDR1 WSHSY and CDR2 SAAADI. The CDR3 length is 13 residues. V dropped 5 bases and J dropped 0 bases, with 7 bases sitting between them. CDR3 DNA sequence: TGCGCCAGCAGTTTACAGGTGAACACTGAAGCTTTCTTT. It encodes CASSLQVNTEAFF.

The rearrangement links TRBV6-5 to TRBJ1-5, with a weak D call TRBD1 (5 bases). CDR3 length equals 13 residues. Per germline, CDR1 MNHEY and CDR2 SVGAGI. V was pared by 5 bases and J by 3 bases, with 8 bases between. DNA of the CDR3: TGTGCCAGCAGTCCACAGGTCAATCAGCCCCAGCATTTT. Translated: CASSPQVNQPQHF.

The chain has TRBV6-1 and TRBJ2-1; tentative D call: TRBD1 (5 bases). The CDR3 totals 14 residues. Germline V gene sequence: CDR1 MNHNS, CDR2 SASEGT. V lost 1 base and J lost 10, with 14 bases in between. CDR3 in amino acids: CASSEVRAAVEQFF. CDR3 nucleotide sequence: TGTGCCAGCAGTGAAGTCAGGGCCGCGGTGGAGCAGTTCTTC.

The chain couples TRBV7-3 to TRBJ2-2; the match to TRBD1 covers 8 bases. CDR1 and CDR2 (germline): SGHTA, FQGTGA. V lost 6 bases and J lost 5; bases outside the gene matches: 8. The CDR3 length is 15 residues. In DNA form, the CDR3 reads TGTGCCAGCAGTTCTCAGGGGGCGCGGACCGGGGAGCTGTTTTTT. Translating gives CASSSQGARTGELFF.

The chain has TRBV11-2 and TRBJ2-5; 15 nucleotides align to TRBD2. V gave up 0 bases and J gave up 5 bases; unmatched junction bases: 4. Looked up from germline, CDR1 is SGHAT and CDR2 is FQNNGV. The CDR3 sequence is 17 residues long. The CDR3 spells CASSLDGLAGGPETQYF. The CDR3 bases are TGTGCCAGCAGCTTAGATGGACTAGCGGGAGGGCCGGAGACCCAGTACTTC.